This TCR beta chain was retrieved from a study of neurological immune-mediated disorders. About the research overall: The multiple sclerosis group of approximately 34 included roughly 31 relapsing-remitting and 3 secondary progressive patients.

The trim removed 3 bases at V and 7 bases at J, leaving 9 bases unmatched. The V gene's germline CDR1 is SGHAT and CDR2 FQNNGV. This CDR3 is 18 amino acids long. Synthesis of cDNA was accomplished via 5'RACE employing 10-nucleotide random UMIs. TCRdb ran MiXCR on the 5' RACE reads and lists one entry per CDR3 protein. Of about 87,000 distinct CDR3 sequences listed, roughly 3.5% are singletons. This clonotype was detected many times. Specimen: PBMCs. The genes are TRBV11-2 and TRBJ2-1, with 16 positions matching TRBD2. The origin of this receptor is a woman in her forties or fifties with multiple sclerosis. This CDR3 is CASSLAGLAGGLGNEQFF. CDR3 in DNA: TGTGCCAGCAGCTTGGCGGGACTAGCGGGGGGGCTTGGGAATGAGCAGTTCTTC.